A single TCR beta chain is shown here with its context. With 0 bases removed from V and 7 bases from J, the gap between germline ends came to 15 bases. Germline CDR1 and CDR2: KGHSH and LQKENI. The CDR3 loop spans 15 amino acids. The sample is drawn from a study of blood T cell repertoires in COVID-19. Assay: immunoSEQ multiplex PCR; the TCRdb copy retains only in-frame clones and omits some. The sample holds some 510,000 clones; around 87% are singletons and the top ten take 1.5% to 2%. The V call is TRBV18, the J call TRBJ1-2; D may be TRBD1 (5 bases). Sequenced material: PBMCs or T cells enriched from blood (not recorded which). The sequence was collected from a woman aged 40 to 50 who had recovered from COVID-19. DNA for the CDR3: TGTGCCAGCTCACCACCGGAGGGGCTCTTGGGTGGCTACACCTTC. Translation gives CASSPPEGLLGGYTF. The full variable domain, in which reference TRBV18 and TRBJ1-2 provide the parts outside the CDR3, is NAGVMQNPRHLVRRRGQEARLRCSPMKGHSHVYWYRQLPEEGLKFMVYLQKENIIDESGMPKERFSAEFPKEGPSILRIQQVVRGDSAAYFCASSPPEGLLGGYTFGSGTRLTVV.